This TCR beta chain derives from a study of PD-1 blockade in classical Hodgkin lymphoma. The overall study: Patients were infused with nivolumab 3 mg/kg every 2 weeks.

Study results and limitations: Prior to therapy, complete responders displayed diversity much like that of newly diagnosed patients. The authors have not defined what causes the repertoire differences, possibly disease activity or prior therapy.

Concerning this clone: Its antigen is as yet unknown.

All the patients suffered relapse after autologous stem cell transplantation, and brentuximab vedotin exposure differed. The table came from immunoSEQ multiplex PCR; TCRdb's copy has only in-frame clones and leaves some out. The profile shows tens of thousands of clones, 90% of them singletons. The origin of this receptor is a human donor with classical Hodgkin lymphoma. The sample was peripheral blood mononuclear cells (PBMCs), taken at baseline.

The CDR3 protein is CASSLAGDQETQYF. In DNA, the CDR3 is TGTGCCAGCAGCTTAGCGGGGGACCAAGAGACCCAGTACTTC. The V call is TRBV7-8, the J call TRBJ2-5; D is possibly TRBD1 or TRBD2 (5 bases each). The germline V gene encodes CDR1 SGHVS and CDR2 FQNEAQ. The ends were cut back, 0 bases at V and 0 bases at J, with 5 bases in the middle. The CDR3 has 14 amino acids.